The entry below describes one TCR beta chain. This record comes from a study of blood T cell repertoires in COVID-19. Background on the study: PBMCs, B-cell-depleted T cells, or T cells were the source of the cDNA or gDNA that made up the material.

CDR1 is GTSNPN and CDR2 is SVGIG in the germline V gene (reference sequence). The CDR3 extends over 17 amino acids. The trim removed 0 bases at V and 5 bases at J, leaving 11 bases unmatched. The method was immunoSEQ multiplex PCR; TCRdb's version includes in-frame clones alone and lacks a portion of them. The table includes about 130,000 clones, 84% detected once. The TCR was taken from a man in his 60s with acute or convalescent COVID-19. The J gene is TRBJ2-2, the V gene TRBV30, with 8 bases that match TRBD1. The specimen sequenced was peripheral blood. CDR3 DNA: TGTGCCTGGAGTGTACCCCGGACAGGGTTTGGGACCGGGGAGCTGTTTTTT. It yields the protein CAWSVPRTGFGTGELFF.